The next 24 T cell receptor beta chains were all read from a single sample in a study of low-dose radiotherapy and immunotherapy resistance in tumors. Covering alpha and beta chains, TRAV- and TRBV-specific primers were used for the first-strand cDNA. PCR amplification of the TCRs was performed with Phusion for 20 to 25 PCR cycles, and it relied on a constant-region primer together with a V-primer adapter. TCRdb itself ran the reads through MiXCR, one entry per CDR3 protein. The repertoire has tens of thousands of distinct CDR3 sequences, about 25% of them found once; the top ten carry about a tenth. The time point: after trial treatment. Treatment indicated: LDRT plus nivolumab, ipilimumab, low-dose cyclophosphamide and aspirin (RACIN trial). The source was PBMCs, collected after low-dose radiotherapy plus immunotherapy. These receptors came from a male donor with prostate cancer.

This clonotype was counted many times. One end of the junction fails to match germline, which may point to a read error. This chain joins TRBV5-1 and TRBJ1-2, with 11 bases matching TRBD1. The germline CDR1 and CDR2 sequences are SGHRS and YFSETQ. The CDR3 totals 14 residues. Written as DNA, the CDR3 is TGTGCCAGCAGCTTGAGCGGGACAGGGGGAGGCTACACCTTC. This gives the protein CASSLSGTGGGYTF.

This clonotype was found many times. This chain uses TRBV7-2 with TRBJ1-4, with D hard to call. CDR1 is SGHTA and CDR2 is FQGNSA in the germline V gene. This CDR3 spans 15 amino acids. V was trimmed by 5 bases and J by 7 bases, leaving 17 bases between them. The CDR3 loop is CASSPQLGIVEKLFF. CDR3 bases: TGTGCCAGCAGCCCGCAACTGGGGATCGTTGAAAAACTGTTTTTT.

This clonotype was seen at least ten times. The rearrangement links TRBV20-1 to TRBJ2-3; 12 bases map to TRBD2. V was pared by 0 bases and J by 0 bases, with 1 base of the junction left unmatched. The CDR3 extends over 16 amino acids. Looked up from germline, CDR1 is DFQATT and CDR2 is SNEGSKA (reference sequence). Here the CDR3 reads CSARDGTSGSTDTQYF. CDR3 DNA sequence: TGCAGTGCTAGAGATGGGACTAGCGGGAGCACAGATACGCAGTATTTT.

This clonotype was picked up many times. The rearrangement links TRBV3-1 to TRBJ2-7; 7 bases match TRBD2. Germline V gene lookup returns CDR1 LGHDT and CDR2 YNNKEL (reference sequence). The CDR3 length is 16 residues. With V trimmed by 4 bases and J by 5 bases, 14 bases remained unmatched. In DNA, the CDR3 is TGTGCCAGCAGCCTCCAAACGACGGGGGGAGGTAACGAGCAGTACTTC. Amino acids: CASSLQTTGGGNEQYF.

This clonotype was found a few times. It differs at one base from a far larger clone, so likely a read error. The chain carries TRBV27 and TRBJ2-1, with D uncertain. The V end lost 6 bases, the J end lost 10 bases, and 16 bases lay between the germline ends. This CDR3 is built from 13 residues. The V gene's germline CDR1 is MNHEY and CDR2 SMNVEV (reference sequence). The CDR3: CASSLNNPDEQFF. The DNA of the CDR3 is TGTGCCAGCAGCCTGAACAATCCGGACGAGCAGTTCTTC.

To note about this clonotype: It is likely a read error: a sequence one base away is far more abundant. Here the CDR3 reads CASSNSGPVFHEQYF. CDR3 DNA sequence: TGTGCCAGCAGCAATAGCGGGCCGGTCTTCCATGAGCAGTACTTC. The chain carries TRBV5-5 and TRBJ2-7; TRBD2 matches at 7 bases. J was trimmed by 7 bases and V by 4 bases; bases with no gene match: 14. Germline loops: CDR1 SGHKS, CDR2 YYEKEE (reference sequence). The CDR3 covers 15 residues.

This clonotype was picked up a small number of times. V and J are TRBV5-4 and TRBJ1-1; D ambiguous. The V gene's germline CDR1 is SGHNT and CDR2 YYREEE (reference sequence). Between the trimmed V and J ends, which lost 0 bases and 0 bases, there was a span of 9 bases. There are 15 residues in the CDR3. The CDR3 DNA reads TGTGCCAGCAGCTTGGATCCGGGCTTGAACACTGAAGCTTTCTTT. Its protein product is CASSLDPGLNTEAFF.

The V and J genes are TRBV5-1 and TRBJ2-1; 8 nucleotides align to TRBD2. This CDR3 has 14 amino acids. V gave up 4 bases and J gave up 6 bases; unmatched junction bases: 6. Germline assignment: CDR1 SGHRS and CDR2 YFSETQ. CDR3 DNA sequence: TGCGCCAGCAGCCCCAGGACTAGCTCCAATGAGCAGTTCTTC. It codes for CASSPRTSSNEQFF.

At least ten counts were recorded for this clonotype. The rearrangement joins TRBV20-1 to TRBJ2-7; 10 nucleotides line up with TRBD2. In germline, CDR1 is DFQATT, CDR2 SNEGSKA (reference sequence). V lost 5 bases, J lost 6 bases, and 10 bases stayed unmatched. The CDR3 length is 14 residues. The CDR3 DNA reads TGCAGTGCTTTTCTACCGGGACTAGCGATCGAGCAGTACTTC. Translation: CSAFLPGLAIEQYF.

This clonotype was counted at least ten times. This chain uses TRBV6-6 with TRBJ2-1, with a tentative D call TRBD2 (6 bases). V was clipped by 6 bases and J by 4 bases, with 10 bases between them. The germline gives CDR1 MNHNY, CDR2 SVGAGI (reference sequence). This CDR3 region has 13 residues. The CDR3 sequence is CASRRTMYNEQFF. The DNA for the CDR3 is TGTGCCAGCAGGCGGACTATGTACAATGAGCAGTTCTTC.

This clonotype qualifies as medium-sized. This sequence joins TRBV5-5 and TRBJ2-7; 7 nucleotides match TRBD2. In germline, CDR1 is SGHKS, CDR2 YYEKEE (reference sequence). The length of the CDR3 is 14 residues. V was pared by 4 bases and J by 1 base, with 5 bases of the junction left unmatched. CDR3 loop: CASSTRRESYEQYF. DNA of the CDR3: TGTGCCAGCAGCACAAGGCGGGAGTCCTACGAGCAGTACTTC.

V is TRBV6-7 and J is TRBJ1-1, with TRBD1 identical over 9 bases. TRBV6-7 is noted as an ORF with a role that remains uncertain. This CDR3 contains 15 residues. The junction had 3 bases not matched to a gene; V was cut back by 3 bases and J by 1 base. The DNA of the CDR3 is TGTGCCAGCAGTTATCCGGGACAGGGGAACACTGAAGCTTTCTTT. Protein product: CASSYPGQGNTEAFF.

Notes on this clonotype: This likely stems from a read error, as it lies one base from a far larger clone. The CDR3 region is CSAKLAGGVEQYF. The DNA of the CDR3 is TGCAGTGCTAAACTAGCGGGAGGTGTTGAGCAGTACTTC. The genes are TRBV20-1 and TRBJ2-7, with 12 bases aligning to TRBD2. Germline lookup yields CDR1 DFQATT and CDR2 SNEGSKA (reference sequence). V dropped 4 bases and J dropped 7; count of bases not matched to a gene: 5. The CDR3 is made up of 13 amino acids.

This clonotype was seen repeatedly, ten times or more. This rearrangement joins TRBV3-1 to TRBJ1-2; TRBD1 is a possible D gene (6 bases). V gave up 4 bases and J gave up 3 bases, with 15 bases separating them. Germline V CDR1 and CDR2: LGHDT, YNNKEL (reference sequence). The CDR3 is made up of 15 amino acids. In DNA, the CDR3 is TGTGCCAGCAGCCCGTGGGCAGGGGTGGACTATGGCTACACCTTC. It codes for CASSPWAGVDYGYTF.

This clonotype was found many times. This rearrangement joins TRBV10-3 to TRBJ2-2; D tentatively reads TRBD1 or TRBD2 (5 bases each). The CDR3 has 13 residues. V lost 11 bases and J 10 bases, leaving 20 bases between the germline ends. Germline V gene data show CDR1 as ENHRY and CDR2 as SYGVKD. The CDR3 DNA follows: TGTGCCTCCCGGGACGTGACCGCCCCGGAGCTGTTTTTT. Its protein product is CASRDVTAPELFF.

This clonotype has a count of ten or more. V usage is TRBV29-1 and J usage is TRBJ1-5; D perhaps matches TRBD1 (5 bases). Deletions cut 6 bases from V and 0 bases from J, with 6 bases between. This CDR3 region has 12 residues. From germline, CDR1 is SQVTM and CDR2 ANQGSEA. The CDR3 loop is CSVQGSNQPQHF. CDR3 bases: TGCAGCGTCCAGGGTAGCAATCAGCCCCAGCATTTT.

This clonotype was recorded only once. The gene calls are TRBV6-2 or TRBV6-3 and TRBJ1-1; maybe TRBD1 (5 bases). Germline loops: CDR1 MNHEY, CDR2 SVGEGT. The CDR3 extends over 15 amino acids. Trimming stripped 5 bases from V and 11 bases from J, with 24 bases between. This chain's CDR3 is CASSDLGDLAYRAFF. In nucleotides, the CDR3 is TGTGCCAGCAGTGACCTGGGGGATCTTGCGTATAGGGCTTTCTTT.

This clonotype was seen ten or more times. DNA for the CDR3: TGTGCCAGCAGCGTTGGGGACGGCTCCTACGAGCAGTACTTC. It translates to CASSVGDGSYEQYF. The V and J genes are TRBV9 and TRBJ2-7; D assignment may be TRBD1 or TRBD2 (5 bases each). The V end lost 2 bases, the J end lost 0 bases, and 9 bases lay between the germline ends. This CDR3 contains 14 residues. The germline gives CDR1 SGDLS, CDR2 YYNGEE.

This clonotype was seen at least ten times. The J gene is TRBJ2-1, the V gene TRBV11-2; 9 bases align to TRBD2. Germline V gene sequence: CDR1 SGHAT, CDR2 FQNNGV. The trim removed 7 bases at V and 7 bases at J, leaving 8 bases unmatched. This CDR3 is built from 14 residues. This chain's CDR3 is CASNMRGGTNEQFF. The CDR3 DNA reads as TGTGCCAGCAACATGCGGGGGGGCACGAATGAGCAGTTCTTC.

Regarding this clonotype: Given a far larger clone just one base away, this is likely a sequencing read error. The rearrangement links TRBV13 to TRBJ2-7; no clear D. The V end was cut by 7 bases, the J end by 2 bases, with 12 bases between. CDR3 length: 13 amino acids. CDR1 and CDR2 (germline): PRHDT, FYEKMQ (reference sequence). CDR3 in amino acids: CASTNQDTYEQYF. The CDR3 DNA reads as TGTGCCAGCACCAATCAGGATACCTACGAGCAGTACTTC.

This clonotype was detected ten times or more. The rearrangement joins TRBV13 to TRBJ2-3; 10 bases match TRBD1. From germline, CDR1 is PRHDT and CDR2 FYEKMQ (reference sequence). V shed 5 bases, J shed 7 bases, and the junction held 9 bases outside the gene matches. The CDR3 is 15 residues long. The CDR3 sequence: CASSLPGTGANTQYF. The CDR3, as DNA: TGTGCCAGCAGCCTTCCCGGGACAGGGGCAAATACGCAGTATTTT.

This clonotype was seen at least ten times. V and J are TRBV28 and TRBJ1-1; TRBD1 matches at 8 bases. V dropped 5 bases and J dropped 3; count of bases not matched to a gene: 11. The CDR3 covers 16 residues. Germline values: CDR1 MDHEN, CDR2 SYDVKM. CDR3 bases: TGTGCCAGCAGTCGACAGGGGCGTGTTTGGGACACTGAAGCTTTCTTT. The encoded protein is CASSRQGRVWDTEAFF.

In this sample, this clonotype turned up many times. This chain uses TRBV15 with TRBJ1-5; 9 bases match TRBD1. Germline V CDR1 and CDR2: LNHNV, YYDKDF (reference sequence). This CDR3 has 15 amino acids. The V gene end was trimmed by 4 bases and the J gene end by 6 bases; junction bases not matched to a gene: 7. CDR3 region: CATSTPDRGCQPQHF. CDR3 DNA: TGTGCCACCAGCACCCCGGACAGGGGATGTCAGCCCCAGCATTTT.

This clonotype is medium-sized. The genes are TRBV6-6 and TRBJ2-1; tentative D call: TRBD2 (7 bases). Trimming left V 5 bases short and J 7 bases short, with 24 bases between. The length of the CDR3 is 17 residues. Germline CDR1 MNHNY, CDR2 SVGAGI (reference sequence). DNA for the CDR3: TGTGCCAGCAGTAAAAGGGGGGGGGGGAGCCGCGGGAATGAGCAGTTCTTC. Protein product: CASSKRGGGSRGNEQFF.